These T cell receptor beta chains were read from a single sample in a study of CD8+ T cells in alopecia areata. Here immunoSEQ multiplex PCR was the method, and the copy in TCRdb shows in-frame clones only, minus some. The sample yields 130,000 to 150,000 clones, 80% to 90% seen once. The specimen was CD8+ T cells sorted from blood, collected at week 4, from a patient treated with tofacitinib. These receptors were taken from a human donor with alopecia areata. CDR3s include the opening cysteine and the closing phenylalanine or tryptophan. A D gene is named only where the DNA matches it firmly.

D: .; V: TRBV6-5; CDR3: CASSCIAFF
D: .; V: TRBV14; CDR3: CASSQGSSEQYF
D: TRBD2; V: TRBV29-1; CDR3: CSVDSSGGTDTQYF
D: .; V: TRBV10-2; CDR3: CASSRTPNNEQFF
D: .; V: TRBV20-1; CDR3: CSWGMDTQYF
D: .; V: TRBV10-3; CDR3: CAISETRSGDTQYF
D: TRBD1; V: TRBV7-9; CDR3: CASSSPVDRGSDEQFF
D: .; V: TRBV27; CDR3: CASPGQGQINQPQHF
D: .; V: TRBV7-8; CDR3: CASSLVQMQGDTQYF
D: .; V: TRBV6-6; CDR3: CASSNGHEQYF
D: TRBD1; V: TRBV6-5; CDR3: CASSYSMAGGEQYF
D: .; V: TRBV10-3; CDR3: CAISDEGVEQYF
D: .; V: TRBV7-8; CDR3: CASSTRGGVSGELFF
D: .; V: TRBV27; CDR3: CASSLGTGTQETQYF
D: TRBD1; V: TRBV7-9; CDR3: CASGTGGTSYEQYF
D: TRBD1; V: TRBV2; CDR3: CASSEGTGTPEYNEQFF
D: .; V: TRBV7-2; CDR3: CASSPTGKETQYF
D: .; V: TRBV13; CDR3: CASSWSNGELFF
D: .; V: TRBV2; CDR3: CASSERVSNSPLHF
D: .; V: TRBV5-1; CDR3: CASSSSSPTYNEQFF
D: .; V: TRBV19; CDR3: CASSRTDGGTEAFF
D: .; V: TRBV28; CDR3: CASRLGDAGPYEQYF
D: .; V: TRBV18; CDR3: CASSRVRGSYEQYF
D: .; V: TRBV29-1; CDR3: CSVRDPYSYEQYF
D: .; V: TRBV6-5; CDR3: CASSYGAGYEQYF
D: .; V: TRBV7-8; CDR3: CASSFDPGYEQYF
D: TRBD1; V: TRBV5-6; CDR3: CASSLVEGQGMYQETQYF
D: .; V: TRBV5-4; CDR3: CASSSRDSSRDTQYF
D: .; V: TRBV4-2; CDR3: CASSQEGGKLFF
D: .; V: TRBV19; CDR3: CASSIGRYSYNEQFF
D: TRBD1; V: TRBV29-1; CDR3: CSVRDDRGGWYF
D: .; V: TRBV7-2; CDR3: CASSFKGYNEQFF
D: .; V: TRBV5-1; CDR3: CASSRGPLTDTQYF
D: TRBD2; V: TRBV13; CDR3: CASSSGGDRTDTQYF
D: .; V: TRBV19; CDR3: CASTLTGGRISGANVLTF
D: .; V: TRBV2; CDR3: CASSPVREQYF
D: .; V: TRBV7-8; CDR3: CASSRGRGWEQYF
D: .; V: TRBV19; CDR3: CASSMGSYNEQFF
D: .; V: TRBV29-1; CDR3: CSVDRGLYNEQFF
D: .; V: TRBV7-9; CDR3: CASSSGAVSSNSPLHF
D: .; V: TRBV2; CDR3: CASSYRGANEQFF
D: .; V: TRBV7-9; CDR3: CASSLKGSYEQYF
D: .; V: TRBV7-2; CDR3: CASSLGVGDIQYF
D: .; V: TRBV4-3; CDR3: CASSQDFPTPLYF
D: TRBD2; V: TRBV15; CDR3: CATSRDWSGVTDTQYF
D: .; V: TRBV2; CDR3: CASPPLQSEQFF
D: .; V: TRBV4-1; CDR3: CASSHGGDTQYF
D: .; V: TRBV5-1; CDR3: CASSSESDARPNYGYTF
D: TRBD1; V: TRBV4-2; CDR3: CASSQEGQGAAYEQYF
D: TRBD2; V: TRBV29-1; CDR3: CSFPTSGVSYNEQFF
D: .; V: TRBV19; CDR3: CASSIEGHYAASDEQYF